In this sample, the clone carrying this T cell receptor (beta chain) turned up many times. The antigen is unknown. The germline V gene has CDR1 LGHDT and CDR2 YNNKEL (reference sequence). This CDR3 has 13 residues. V gave up 3 bases and J gave up 15 bases; unmatched junction bases: 8. Time point given: newly diagnosed GD, antithyroid drugs for less than 3 months. RNA extracted from PBMCs served as the sequencing template. This record belongs to a study of regulatory T cells in long-lasting Graves disease. Study as a whole: Newly diagnosed Graves' patients had taken antithyroid drugs under 3 months.

iRepertoire HTBI primers and Arm-PCR of CDR3 regions built TCR beta libraries. One entry per CDR3 protein, called by TCRdb with MiXCR from the multiplex PCR reads. The sample includes under 250,000 distinct CDR3 sequences, just over 20% of them seen just once. Broader study findings: Persistent disease preferred TRBV28, TRBJ1-2 and TRBJ2-5; new disease, TRBV20-1 and TRBJ2-1.

The TCR originated in a female donor with Graves disease. The sequences come from peripheral blood mononuclear cells (PBMCs), collected at new diagnosis, from a patient treated with antithyroid drugs. The V and J genes are TRBV3-1 and TRBJ2-1, with 10 nucleotides matching TRBD2. CDR3 residues: CASSQGAGGPGFF. The CDR3 bases are TGTGCCAGCAGCCAGGGAGCGGGGGGGCCCGGGTTCTTC.